This record concerns one T cell receptor beta chain sequence. The antigen remains undetermined. This sample was included in a study of CD8 T cells in ankylosing spondylitis. Quantitative molecular-barcoded 5'-RACE generated the TCR beta libraries. TCRdb analysed the 5' RACE reads with MiXCR anew, one entry per CDR3 protein. Of about 250,000 distinct CDR3 sequences in the sample, 30% to 40% were seen once. Study results and limitations: In the blood and synovial fluid of reactive arthritis, some motif variants had been previously reported.

The CDR3 is made up of 15 amino acids. Germline lookup yields CDR1 ENHRY and CDR2 SYGVKD. The rearrangement uses TRBV10-3 and TRBJ2-3; 9 positions match TRBD1. This clonotype was sampled from a male donor with ankylosing spondylitis or in good health (not recorded which). The sample taken for sequencing was blood, either unsorted or a sorted T cell fraction (not recorded which). DNA for the CDR3: TGTCCTCCGGGACAGGGCTCCTCTAGCACAGATACGCAGTATTTT. The encoded protein is CPPGQGSSSTDTQYF.